This note documents a single T cell receptor beta chain sequence. This specimen belongs to a study of tumor-infiltrating lymphocytes in primary liver carcinoma. Co-extraction of both nucleic acids (RNA and DNA) used about 20-34 mg of unsorted bulk tissue. Every tumor specimen contained over 85% viable tumor cells. Constant-region priming of approximately 0.55 ug total RNA yielded TCR beta cDNA. Library construction for TCR beta comprised three nested multiplex PCR rounds performed with slightly modified ARM-PCR. TCRdb passed the multiplex PCR reads through MiXCR, listing each CDR3 protein once. The profile shows some 38,000 distinct CDR3 sequences, roughly 74% of them singletons. The TCR was taken from a man in his forties or fifties with primary liver carcinoma and hepatitis B virus infection. The sample taken for sequencing was liver tumor tissue from sampling region 4. The subset here: tumor region T4, right-lateral pole.

Here the CDR3 DNA reads TGCGCCAGCAGCTCGGTGGTAGGGGCAGAGTATGGCTACACCTTC. Translating it yields CASSSVVGAEYGYTF. V and J are TRBV5-1 and TRBJ1-2; tentative D call: TRBD1 (5 bases). The CDR3 sequence is 15 residues long. The ends were cut back, 3 bases at V and 5 bases at J, with 17 bases in the middle. Germline V gene sequence: CDR1 SGHRS, CDR2 YFSETQ.